This TCR beta chain was recovered during a study of beta chain features in type 1 diabetes. Study findings and constraints: Among type 1 diabetes patients, VDJ junctions had fewer insertions and more deletions. Patients with Type 1 diabetes showed moderately but significantly shorter TCRB CDR3s in all four CD4+ subsets.

Germline V gene sequence: CDR1 SGDLS, CDR2 YYNGEE. There are 16 residues in the CDR3. V lost 0 bases, J lost 7 bases, and 16 bases lay in between. Every isolated RNA sample was fully reverse transcribed, so sequencing captured expressed TCRB transcripts. This table comes from immunoSEQ multiplex PCR, and its TCRdb copy is limited to in-frame clones, with some not included. The sample lists roughly 300,000 clones; approximately 10% were seen once. To note about this clone: What it binds is unknown.

The chain joins TRBV9 to TRBJ1-4; a weak D match, TRBD1 (6 bases). The sample taken for sequencing was central memory CD4+ T cells from blood. The receptor comes from a man younger than 45 with type 1 diabetes. The CDR3 DNA sequence: TGTGCCAGCAGCGTAGAAGACGGGGGGCCGATTGAAAAACTGTTTTTT. Translated, it gives CASSVEDGGPIEKLFF.